A selection of T cell receptor beta chains follows, all from one sample in a study of T cells after posttransplantation cyclophosphamide. Method: immunoSEQ multiplex PCR; TCRdb's copy keeps in-frame clones and lacks some. Of some 14,000 clones in the sample, about four fifths were seen once. Sequences were obtained from memory CD4+ T cells sorted from PBMCs. Receptor source: a man aged 50-59 years. Each CDR3 is given with its conserved first and last residue. The order of the fields is J gene, D gene, V gene, clone size, CDR3 protein, CDR3 DNA. The D gene is left open where the match is weak. Clone size is stated in some rows and not others, as once, few, many or a class when expanded.

J: TRBJ2-5; D: NA; V: TRBV6-6; size: NA; CDR3: CASSYSRGLETQYF; DNA: TGTGCCAGCAGTTACTCGAGAGGGTTAGAGACCCAGTACTTC
J: TRBJ2-7; D: TRBD1; V: TRBV30; size: NA; CDR3: CAWAENRGWRYEQYF; DNA: TGTGCCTGGGCCGAAAACAGGGGATGGCGGTACGAGCAGTACTTC
J: TRBJ1-2; D: NA; V: TRBV4-1; size: NA; CDR3: CASSQVAGNYGYTF; DNA: TGCGCCAGCAGCCAAGTTGCGGGAAACTATGGCTACACCTTC
J: TRBJ2-5; D: TRBD1; V: TRBV7-3; size: NA; CDR3: CASSSGTVETQYF; DNA: TGTGCCAGCAGCTCCGGGACAGTCGAGACCCAGTACTTC
J: TRBJ1-5; D: NA; V: TRBV10-3; size: few; CDR3: CAISESGGEEPQHF; DNA: TGTGCCATCAGTGAGTCCGGGGGGGAAGAGCCCCAGCATTTT
J: TRBJ1-5; D: TRBD1; V: TRBV6-5; size: NA; CDR3: CASSSGQGFQPQHF; DNA: TGTGCCAGCAGTTCGGGACAGGGGTTTCAGCCCCAGCATTTT
J: TRBJ2-2; D: TRBD2; V: TRBV4-1; size: once; CDR3: CASSPRLAGGYSGELFF; DNA: TGCGCCAGCAGCCCAAGACTAGCGGGGGGGTACTCCGGGGAGCTGTTTTTT
J: TRBJ1-2; D: TRBD1; V: TRBV5-6; size: medium-sized; CDR3: CASNIQGAGGYTF; DNA: TGTGCCAGCAACATACAGGGGGCGGGAGGCTACACCTTC
J: TRBJ1-1; D: NA; V: TRBV19; size: NA; CDR3: CASSQTGLYANTEAFF; DNA: TGTGCCAGTAGCCAAACAGGTCTATATGCGAACACTGAAGCTTTCTTT
J: TRBJ1-1; D: TRBD1; V: TRBV19; size: NA; CDR3: CASGGNTEAFF; DNA: TGTGCCTCAGGGGGAAACACTGAAGCTTTCTTT
J: TRBJ1-4; D: TRBD1; V: TRBV6-6; size: NA; CDR3: CASTLQGAREKLFF; DNA: TGTGCCAGCACGCTACAGGGGGCGCGGGAAAAACTGTTTTTT
J: TRBJ1-1; D: NA; V: TRBV6-5; size: NA; CDR3: CASLRGGGEAFF; DNA: TGTGCCAGCCTAAGGGGGGGTGGTGAAGCTTTCTTT
J: TRBJ2-5; D: NA; V: TRBV18; size: NA; CDR3: CASSSAQETQYF; DNA: TGTGCCAGCTCATCCGCCCAGGAGACCCAGTACTTC
J: TRBJ1-5; D: TRBD1; V: TRBV6-4; size: NA; CDR3: CASGPGQGGLSQHF; DNA: TGTGCCAGCGGACCAGGACAGGGAGGATTGTCCCAGCATTTT
J: TRBJ2-5; D: TRBD1; V: TRBV19; size: NA; CDR3: CASRSGTGGETQYF; DNA: TGTGCCAGTAGATCCGGGACAGGGGGAGAGACCCAGTACTTC
J: TRBJ1-1; D: NA; V: TRBV15; size: once; CDR3: CATSRGERVYTEAFF; DNA: TGTGCCACCAGCAGAGGGGAGCGGGTTTACACTGAAGCTTTCTTT
J: TRBJ1-6; D: NA; V: TRBV9; size: NA; CDR3: CASSSGTWERSPLHF; DNA: TGTGCCAGCAGTTCAGGTACCTGGGAGCGTTCACCCCTCCACTTT
J: TRBJ2-7; D: NA; V: TRBV28; size: NA; CDR3: CASGRGSSYEQYF; DNA: TGTGCCAGCGGCCGTGGCAGCTCCTACGAGCAGTACTTC
J: TRBJ2-7; D: TRBD2; V: TRBV18; size: NA; CDR3: CASSQGLAGISEQYF; DNA: TGTGCCAGCTCACAGGGACTAGCGGGAATCTCCGAGCAGTACTTC
J: TRBJ1-2; D: NA; V: TRBV4-2; size: NA; CDR3: CASSQEWSLQGSTYTF; DNA: TGTGCCAGCAGCCAAGAATGGAGCCTCCAGGGGTCGACCTACACCTTC
J: TRBJ2-3; D: TRBD1; V: TRBV7-2; size: NA; CDR3: CASSPDRGLVADTQYF; DNA: TGTGCCAGCAGCCCCGACAGGGGGTTGGTAGCAGATACGCAGTATTTT
J: TRBJ2-2; D: NA; V: TRBV5-1; size: NA; CDR3: CASSWHTNTGELFF; DNA: TGCGCCAGCAGCTGGCATACGAACACCGGGGAGCTGTTTTTT
J: TRBJ1-4; D: NA; V: TRBV7-9; size: few; CDR3: CASSVQVTNEKLFF; DNA: TGTGCCAGCAGCGTTCAGGTTACTAATGAAAAACTGTTTTTT
J: TRBJ2-7; D: NA; V: TRBV21-1; size: NA; CDR3: CASSNGLAGGPYEQYF; DNA: TGTGCCAGCAGCAATGGGCTAGCGGGAGGCCCCTACGAGCAGTACTTC
J: TRBJ2-1; D: NA; V: TRBV5-1; size: NA; CDR3: CASRQDTSFDEQFF; DNA: TGCGCCAGCAGACAAGATACTAGTTTTGATGAGCAGTTCTTC
J: TRBJ2-3; D: TRBD1; V: TRBV4-1; size: NA; CDR3: CASSRGAGGPSTDTQYF; DNA: TGCGCCAGCAGCCGAGGAGCAGGGGGACCCAGCACAGATACGCAGTATTTT
J: TRBJ1-1; D: NA; V: TRBV11-3; size: NA; CDR3: CASCSKGDKEAFF; DNA: TGTGCCAGTTGCTCCAAAGGAGATAAAGAAGCTTTCTTT
J: TRBJ2-5; D: NA; V: TRBV5-1; size: NA; CDR3: CASSLGAVQETQYF; DNA: TGCGCCAGCAGCTTAGGAGCGGTCCAAGAGACCCAGTACTTC
J: TRBJ1-6; D: NA; V: TRBV7-8; size: few; CDR3: CASSLDSVSPLHF; DNA: TGTGCCAGCAGCCTAGACAGTGTGTCTCCCCTCCACTTT
J: TRBJ1-4; D: TRBD1; V: TRBV4-2; size: NA; CDR3: CASSLIQGQGTEKLFF; DNA: TGTGCCAGCAGCCTAATCCAGGGACAGGGCACAGAAAAACTGTTTTTT
J: TRBJ2-2; D: TRBD2; V: TRBV9; size: NA; CDR3: CASSVSGRAVTGELFF; DNA: TGTGCCAGCAGCGTTAGCGGGAGGGCTGTCACCGGGGAGCTGTTTTTT
J: TRBJ1-1; D: TRBD1; V: TRBV5-4; size: NA; CDR3: CASSSDRGWTEAFF; DNA: TGTGCCAGCAGCTCGGACAGGGGGTGGACTGAAGCTTTCTTT
J: TRBJ2-3; D: TRBD2; V: TRBV5-1; size: NA; CDR3: CASREDGTSGSLDF; DNA: TGCGCCAGCAGGGAGGACGGGACTAGCGGGAGTTTAGATTTT
J: TRBJ2-7; D: NA; V: TRBV2; size: once; CDR3: CASSPKYEQYF; DNA: TGTGCCAGCAGTCCCAAGTACGAGCAGTACTTC